The 4 T cell receptor beta chains given below trace back to one sample, sequenced in a study of post-analysis software for immune sequencing data. General observations from the study: In patients, TRBV5-6, TRBV5-1 and TRBV20-1 belonged to five TRBV segments found more frequently than in controls.

The authors incorporated unique molecular identifiers into the TCR beta cDNA libraries. TCRdb re-analysed the PCR reads in MiXCR, keeping a single row per CDR3 protein. The data show around 500,000 distinct CDR3 sequences, around a third seen once. Their antigens remain unidentified. Specimen: blood. Receptors were obtained from a girl younger than 18 with multiple sclerosis.

The chain is built from TRBV9 and TRBJ2-3; D uncertain. This CDR3 is 13 amino acids long. V shed 0 bases and J shed 4 bases, with 6 bases lying between them. CDR1 SGDLS and CDR2 YYNGEE come from the germline V gene. CDR3 nucleotides: TGTGCCAGCAGCGTAGGTTGGCCAGATACGCAGTATTTT. This codes for CASSVGWPDTQYF.

The V and J genes are TRBV9 and TRBJ2-7, with unresolved D. CDR3 length: 14 residues. V lost 4 bases and J 1 base, leaving 12 bases between the germline ends. CDR1 SGDLS and CDR2 YYNGEE come from the germline V gene. CDR3 sequence: CASSPDPGSYEQYF. The CDR3 DNA reads TGTGCCAGCAGCCCCGACCCGGGTTCCTACGAGCAGTACTTC.

This clonotype turned up a few times. This chain links TRBV7-9 with TRBJ2-7, with D perhaps matching TRBD1 or TRBD2 (5 bases each). Trimming removed 6 bases from V and 0 bases from J, with 12 bases in between. The CDR3 consists of 14 residues. Germline V lookup: CDR1 SEHNR, CDR2 FQNEAQ (reference sequence). Written as DNA, the CDR3 is TGTGCCAGCAGGGGACGGACCAGCTCCTACGAGCAGTACTTC. Translating gives CASRGRTSSYEQYF.

The genes are TRBV4-1 and TRBJ1-2; D might be TRBD1 (5 bases). The CDR3 runs to 13 residues. Germline V gene data show CDR1 as MGHRA and CDR2 as YSYEKL. Trimming removed 2 bases from V and 8 bases from J, with 12 bases in between. The CDR3 coding sequence is TGCGCCAGCAGCCAACTCGGGACCGGGGGCTACACCTTC. Protein sequence: CASSQLGTGGYTF.